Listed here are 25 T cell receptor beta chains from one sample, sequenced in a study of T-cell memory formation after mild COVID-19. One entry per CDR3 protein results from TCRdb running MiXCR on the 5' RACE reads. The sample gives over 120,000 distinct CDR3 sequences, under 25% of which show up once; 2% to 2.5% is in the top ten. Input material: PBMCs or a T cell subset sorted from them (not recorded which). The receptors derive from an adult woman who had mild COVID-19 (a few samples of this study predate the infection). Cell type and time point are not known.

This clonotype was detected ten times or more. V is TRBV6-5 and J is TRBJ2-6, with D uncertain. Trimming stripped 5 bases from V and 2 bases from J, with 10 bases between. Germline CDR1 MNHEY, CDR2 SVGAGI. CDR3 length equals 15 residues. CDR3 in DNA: TGTGCCAGCAGTGACGGGTCCGCTGGGGCCAACGTCCTGACTTTC. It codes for CASSDGSAGANVLTF.

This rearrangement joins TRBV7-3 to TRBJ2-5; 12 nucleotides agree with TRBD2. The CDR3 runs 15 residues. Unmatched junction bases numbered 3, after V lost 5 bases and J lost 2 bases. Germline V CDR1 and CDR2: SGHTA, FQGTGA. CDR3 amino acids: CASSTSGGMQETQYF. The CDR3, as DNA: TGTGCCAGCAGCACTAGCGGGGGGATGCAAGAGACCCAGTACTTC.

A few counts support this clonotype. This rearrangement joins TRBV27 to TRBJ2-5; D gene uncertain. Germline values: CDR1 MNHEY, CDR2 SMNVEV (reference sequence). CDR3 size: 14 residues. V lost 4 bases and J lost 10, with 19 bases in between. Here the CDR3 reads CASSSPRHSFIQYF. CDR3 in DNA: TGTGCCAGCAGTTCCCCCCGTCACTCATTTATCCAGTACTTC.

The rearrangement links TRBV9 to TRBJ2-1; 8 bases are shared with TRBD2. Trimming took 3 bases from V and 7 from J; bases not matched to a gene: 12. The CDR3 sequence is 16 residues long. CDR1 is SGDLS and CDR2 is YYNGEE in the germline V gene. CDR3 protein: CASSGGPSGSWNEQFF. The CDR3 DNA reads TGTGCCAGCAGCGGGGGCCCCAGCGGGAGTTGGAATGAGCAGTTCTTC. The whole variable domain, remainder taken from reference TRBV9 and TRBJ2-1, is DSGVTQTPKHLITATGQRVTLRCSPRSGDLSVYWYQQSLDQGLQFLIQYYNGEERAKGNILERFSAQQFPDLHSELNLSSLELGDSALYFCASSGGPSGSWNEQFFGPGTRLTVL.

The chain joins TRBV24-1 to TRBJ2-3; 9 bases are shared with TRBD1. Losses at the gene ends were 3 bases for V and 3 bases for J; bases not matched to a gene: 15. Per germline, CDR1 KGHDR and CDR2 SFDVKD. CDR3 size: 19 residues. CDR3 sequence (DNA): TGTGCCACCAGTGATCATCCGGGACAGGGAGTTGAAAGAACAGATACGCAGTATTTT. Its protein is CATSDHPGQGVERTDTQYF.

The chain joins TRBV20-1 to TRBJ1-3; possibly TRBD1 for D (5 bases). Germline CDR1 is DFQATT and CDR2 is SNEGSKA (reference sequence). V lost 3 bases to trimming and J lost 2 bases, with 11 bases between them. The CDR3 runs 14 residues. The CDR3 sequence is CSASMTATGNTIYF. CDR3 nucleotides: TGCAGTGCTAGTATGACAGCAACTGGAAACACCATATATTTT.

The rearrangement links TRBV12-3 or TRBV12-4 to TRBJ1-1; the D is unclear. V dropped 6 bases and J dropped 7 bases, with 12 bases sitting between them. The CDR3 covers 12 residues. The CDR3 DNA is TGTGCCAGCAGCCTGGCCTTCGTTGAAGCTTTCTTT. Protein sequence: CASSLAFVEAFF.

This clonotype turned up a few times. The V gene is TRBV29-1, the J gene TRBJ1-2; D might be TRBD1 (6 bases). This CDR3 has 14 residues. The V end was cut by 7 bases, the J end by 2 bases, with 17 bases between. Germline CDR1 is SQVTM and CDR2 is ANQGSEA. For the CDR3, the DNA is TGCAGCGGGGGGTACAGGGAGGGGAACTATGGCTACACCTTC. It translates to CSGGYREGNYGYTF.

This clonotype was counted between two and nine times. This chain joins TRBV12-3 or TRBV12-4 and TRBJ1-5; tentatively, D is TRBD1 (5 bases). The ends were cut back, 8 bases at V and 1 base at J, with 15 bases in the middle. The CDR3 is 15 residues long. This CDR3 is CASGLKGRSNQPQHF. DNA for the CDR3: TGTGCCAGCGGATTAAAGGGGCGAAGCAATCAGCCCCAGCATTTT.

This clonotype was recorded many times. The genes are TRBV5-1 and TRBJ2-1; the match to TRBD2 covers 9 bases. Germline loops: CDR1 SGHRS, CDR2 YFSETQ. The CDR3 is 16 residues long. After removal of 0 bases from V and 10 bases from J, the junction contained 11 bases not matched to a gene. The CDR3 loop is CASSLEGSGRRSEQFF. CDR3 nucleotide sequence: TGCGCCAGCAGCTTGGAAGGTAGCGGGAGACGCAGCGAGCAGTTCTTC.

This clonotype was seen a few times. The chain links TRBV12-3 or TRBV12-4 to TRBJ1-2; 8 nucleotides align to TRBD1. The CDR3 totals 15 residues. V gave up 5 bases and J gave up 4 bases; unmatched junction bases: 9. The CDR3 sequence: CASSPGTGRGYGYTF. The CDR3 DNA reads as TGTGCCAGCAGTCCTGGGACAGGTCGAGGCTATGGCTACACCTTC.

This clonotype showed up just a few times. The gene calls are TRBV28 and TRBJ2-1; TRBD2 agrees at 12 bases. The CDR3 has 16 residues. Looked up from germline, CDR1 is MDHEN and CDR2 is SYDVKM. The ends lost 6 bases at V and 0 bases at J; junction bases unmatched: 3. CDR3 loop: CASRATSGSSYNEQFF. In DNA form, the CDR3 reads TGTGCCAGCAGAGCGACTAGCGGGAGCTCCTACAATGAGCAGTTCTTC. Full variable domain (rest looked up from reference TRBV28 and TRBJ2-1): DVKVTQSSRYLVKRTGEKVFLECVQDMDHENMFWYRQDPGLGLRLIYFSYDVKMKEKGDIPEGYSVSREKKERFSLILESASTNQTSMYLCASRATSGSSYNEQFFGPGTRLTVL.

CDR3 in DNA: TGTGCCAGCACGCCAGGGTTTGGCTACACCTTC. This sequence encodes CASTPGFGYTF. The chain recombines TRBV6-6 with TRBJ1-2; a possible D gene is TRBD1 (5 bases). The CDR3 runs 11 residues. V was trimmed by 7 bases and J by 7 bases, leaving 10 bases between them. Germline V lookup: CDR1 MNHNY, CDR2 SVGAGI (reference sequence).

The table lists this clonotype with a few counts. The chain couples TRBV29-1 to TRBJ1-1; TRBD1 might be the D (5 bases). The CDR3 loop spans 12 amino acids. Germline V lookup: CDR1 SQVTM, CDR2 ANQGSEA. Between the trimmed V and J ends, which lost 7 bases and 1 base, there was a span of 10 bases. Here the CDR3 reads CSAGHQNTEAFF. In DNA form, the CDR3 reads TGCAGCGCCGGACACCAGAACACTGAAGCTTTCTTT.

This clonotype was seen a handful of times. CDR3 in amino acids: CASSLGHRFSDSSTDTQYF. CDR3 nucleotides: TGTGCCAGCAGCTTAGGGCATCGGTTTAGCGATTCTAGCACAGATACGCAGTATTTT. This rearrangement joins TRBV7-8 to TRBJ2-3; D might be TRBD2 (5 bases). CDR1 and CDR2 (germline): SGHVS, FQNEAQ. This CDR3 spans 19 amino acids. Trimming stripped 1 base from V and 0 bases from J, with 20 bases between.

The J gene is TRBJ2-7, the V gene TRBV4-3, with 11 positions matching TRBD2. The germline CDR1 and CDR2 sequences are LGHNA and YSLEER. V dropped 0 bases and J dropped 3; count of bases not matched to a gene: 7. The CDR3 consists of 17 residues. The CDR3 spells CASSQELPGTSGYEQYF. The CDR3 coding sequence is TGCGCCAGCAGCCAAGAACTTCCCGGGACTAGCGGCTACGAGCAGTACTTC.

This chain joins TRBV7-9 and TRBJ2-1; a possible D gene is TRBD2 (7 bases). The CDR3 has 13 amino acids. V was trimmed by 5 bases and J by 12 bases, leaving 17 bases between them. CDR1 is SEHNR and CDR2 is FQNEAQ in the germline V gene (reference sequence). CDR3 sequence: CASSERGGMWQFF. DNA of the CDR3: TGTGCCAGCAGCGAGAGGGGGGGAATGTGGCAGTTCTTC.

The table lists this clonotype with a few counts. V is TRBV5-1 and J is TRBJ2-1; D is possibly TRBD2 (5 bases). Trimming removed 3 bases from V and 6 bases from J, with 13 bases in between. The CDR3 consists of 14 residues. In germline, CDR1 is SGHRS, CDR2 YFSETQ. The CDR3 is CASSSGVAGNEQFF. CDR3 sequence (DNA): TGCGCCAGCAGCTCCGGGGTGGCAGGCAATGAGCAGTTCTTC.

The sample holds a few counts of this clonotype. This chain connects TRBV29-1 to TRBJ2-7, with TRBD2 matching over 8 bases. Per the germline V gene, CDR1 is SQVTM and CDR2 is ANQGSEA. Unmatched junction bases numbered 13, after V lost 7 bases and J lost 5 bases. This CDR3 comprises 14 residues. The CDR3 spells CSAAPGTRRDEQYF. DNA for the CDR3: TGCAGCGCGGCCCCTGGGACTAGACGGGACGAGCAGTACTTC.

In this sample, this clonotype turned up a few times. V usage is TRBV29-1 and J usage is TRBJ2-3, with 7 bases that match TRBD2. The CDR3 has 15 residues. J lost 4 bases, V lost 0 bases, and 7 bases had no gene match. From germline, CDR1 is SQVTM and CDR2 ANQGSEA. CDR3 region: CSVEDRAGRADTQYF. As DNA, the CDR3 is TGCAGCGTTGAAGATCGAGCGGGGAGAGCAGATACGCAGTATTTT.

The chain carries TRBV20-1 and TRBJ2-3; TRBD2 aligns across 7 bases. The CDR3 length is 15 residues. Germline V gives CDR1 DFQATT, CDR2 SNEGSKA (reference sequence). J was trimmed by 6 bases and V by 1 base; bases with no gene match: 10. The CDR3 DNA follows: TGCAGTGCTAGAGGGGGAGGGCTACTGAGGGATACGCAGTATTTT. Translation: CSARGGGLLRDTQYF.

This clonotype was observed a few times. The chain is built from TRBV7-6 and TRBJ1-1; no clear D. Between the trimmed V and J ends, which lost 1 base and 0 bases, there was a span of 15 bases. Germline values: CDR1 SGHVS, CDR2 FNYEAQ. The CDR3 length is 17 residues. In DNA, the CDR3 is TGTGCCAGCAGCTTAGTCCCTCCCCCAGCTTTGAACACTGAAGCTTTCTTT. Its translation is CASSLVPPPALNTEAFF. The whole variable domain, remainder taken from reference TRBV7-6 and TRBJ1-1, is GAGVSQSPRYKVTKRGQDVALRCDPISGHVSLYWYRQALGQGPEFLTYFNYEAQQDKSGLPNDRFSAERPEGSISTLTIQRTEQRDSAMYRCASSLVPPPALNTEAFFGQGTRLTVV.

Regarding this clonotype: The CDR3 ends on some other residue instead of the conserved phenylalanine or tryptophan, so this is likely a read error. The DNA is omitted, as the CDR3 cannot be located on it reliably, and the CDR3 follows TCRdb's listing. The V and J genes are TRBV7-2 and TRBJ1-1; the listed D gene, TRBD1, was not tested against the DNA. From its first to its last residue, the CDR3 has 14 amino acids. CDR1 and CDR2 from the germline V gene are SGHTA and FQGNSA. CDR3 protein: CASSLVGSMGTGEI.

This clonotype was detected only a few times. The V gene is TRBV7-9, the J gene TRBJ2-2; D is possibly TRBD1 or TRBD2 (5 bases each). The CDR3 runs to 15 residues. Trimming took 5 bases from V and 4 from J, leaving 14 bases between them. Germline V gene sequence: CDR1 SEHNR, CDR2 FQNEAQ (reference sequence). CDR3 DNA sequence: TGTGCCAGCAGCCCCCGGGACGGAATCACCGGGGAGCTGTTTTTT. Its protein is CASSPRDGITGELFF.

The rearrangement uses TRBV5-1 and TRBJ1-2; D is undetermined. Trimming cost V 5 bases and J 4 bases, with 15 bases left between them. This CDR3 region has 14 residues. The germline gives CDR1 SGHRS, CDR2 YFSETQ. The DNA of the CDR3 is TGCGCCAGCAGTCTCGTTACGGAGGGCTATGGCTACACCTTC. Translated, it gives CASSLVTEGYGYTF.